The clone carrying this T cell receptor (beta chain) was detected ten times or more. Its specificity is not known. The data stem from a study of T cells in Graves' hyperthyroidism and ophthalmopathy. Regions amplified from RNA transcripts were the TCR beta CDR3 regions. TCR CDR3 underwent first-round RT-PCR with the HTBI primer set. TCRdb recomputed calls from the multiplex PCR reads with MiXCR, one row per CDR3 protein. Of approximately 500,000 distinct CDR3 sequences listed, around 45% are singletons. The study's findings and limits: A median about 7 months before onset, the model predicted ophthalmopathy.

V dropped 0 bases and J dropped 6 bases, with 9 bases sitting between them. CDR1 and CDR2 from the germline V gene are MGHRA and YSYEKL. The CDR3 has 13 amino acids. The sequence came from a woman aged 18-30 years with Graves' hyperthyroidism. J is TRBJ2-7 and V is TRBV4-1; D may be TRBD2 (5 bases). Specimen: peripheral blood or thyroid tissue (not recorded which). CDR3 DNA: TGCGCCAGCAGCCAAGATCCGGGATCCGAGCAGTACTTC. Encoded protein: CASSQDPGSEQYF.